Sequencing of this T cell receptor beta chain was carried out in a study of T cell responses to AZD1222 COVID-19 vaccine. On the study more broadly: Combined were second doses at about 4 or about 12 weeks.

The CDR3 has 14 amino acids. Germline-derived CDR1 and CDR2 are MGHDK and SYGVNS. V was clipped by 3 bases and J by 1 base; unmatched bases: 1. Study-level results: Repertoire sampling was restricted to post-peak T cell response timepoints. Donors were largely white British and mainly female; clonal diversity was possibly underestimated. Spike as a whole was targeted by vaccine-associated CD4 TCRs, dominant at 160-218 and 743-854.

Profiling relied on immunoSEQ multiplex PCR, and the TCRdb table lists in-frame clones only, not all of them. Of some 170,000 clones listed, around nine tenths are singletons. This clone has only one observation. Its antigen is still unknown. The chain is built from TRBV25-1 and TRBJ2-5, with 8 nucleotides matching TRBD1. The source material was peripheral blood, sampled on day 0 of AZD1222 vaccination. The receptor was derived from an adult in good health. The chain's CDR3 is CASSDQGAQETQYF. CDR3 sequence (DNA): TGTGCCAGCAGTGATCAGGGGGCCCAAGAGACCCAGTACTTC. Combining the CDR3 with reference TRBV25-1 and TRBJ2-5 gives the whole variable domain EADIYQTPRYLVIGTGKKITLECSQTMGHDKMYWYQQDPGMELHLIHYSYGVNSTEKGDLSSESTVSRIRTEHFPLTLESARPSHTSQYLCASSDQGAQETQYFGPGTRLLVL.